This T cell receptor beta chain was captured in a study of CXCR3-negative and CXCR3-positive naive CD8 T cells. The overall study: Sequencing brought in 150 million or so TRB reads altogether, and each library got about 1.5 +/- 0.3 million.

Comment on this clonotype: Its antigen remains unknown.

The CDR3 loop spans 14 amino acids. Whole-study findings and limits: Both of the naive subsets showed about the same high diversity, but memory CD8+ cells had much less. Comparison of naive cells showed more hydrophobic TRB CDR3s in CXCR3-positive than in CXCR3-negative naive cells. TCR strength was inferred from TRB CDR3 properties, while surface CD5 was comparable between naive subsets.

The libraries of TRB cDNA were prepared using 5' RACE with UMI labels. With the 5' RACE reads reprocessed, TCRdb shows one record per CDR3 protein and no DNA. Its clone listing holds about 84,000 distinct CDR3 sequences. This sequence joins TRBV12-3 or TRBV12-4 and TRBJ2-4; as DNA is missing, the TRBD1 call by TCRdb cannot be tested. What was sequenced was naive CXCR3+ CD8+ T cells from blood. Subset of the sample: CD45RO-CCR7+CD27+CD95- naive CD8+ T cells expressing CXCR3 (TNR3+). The sequence came from a human donor in good health. Some clones in this sample may be carry-over from other donors' samples. The CDR3 sequence is CASSFAGGLDIQYF.